One and the same sample provided the 15 T cell receptor beta chains below, sequenced in a study of blood T cell repertoires in COVID-19. Assay used: immunoSEQ multiplex PCR; TCRdb lists only in-frame clones, some missing. The repertoire includes around 130,000 clones, roughly four fifths of them detected once, and about an eighth sits in the top ten. The sequencing sample was made of peripheral blood. These receptors were taken from a human donor in a cohort sampled during active COVID-19.

The chain joins TRBV7-2 to TRBJ1-6, with 9 bases fitting TRBD1. The ends lost 5 bases at V and 5 bases at J; junction bases unmatched: 4. CDR3 size: 15 residues. Germline lookup yields CDR1 SGHTA and CDR2 FQGNSA. In DNA, the CDR3 is TGTGCCAGCAGCACTCGACAGGGGGATAATTCACCCCTCCACTTT. This gives the protein CASSTRQGDNSPLHF. Full variable domain (remainder filled in from reference TRBV7-2 and TRBJ1-6): GAGVSQSPSNKVTEKGKDVELRCDPISGHTALYWYRQSLGQGLEFLIYFQGNSAPDKSGLPSDRFSAERTGGSVSTLTIQRTQQEDSAVYLCASSTRQGDNSPLHFGNGTRLTVT.

This clone was found once. Here the CDR3 reads CASSPAGYGTEAFF. As DNA, the CDR3 is TGCGCCAGCAGCCCAGCAGGGTACGGCACTGAAGCTTTCTTT. The chain is built from TRBV5-1 and TRBJ1-1; maybe TRBD1 (5 bases). The CDR3 extends over 14 amino acids. The germline V gene has CDR1 SGHRS and CDR2 YFSETQ. V lost 4 bases and J 4 bases, leaving 14 bases between the germline ends.

V usage is TRBV27 and J usage is TRBJ2-7; TRBD1 might be the D (6 bases). Deletions cut 5 bases from V and 3 bases from J, with 14 bases between. The length of the CDR3 is 14 residues. Germline-derived CDR1 and CDR2 are MNHEY and SMNVEV (reference sequence). CDR3 sequence reads: CASSIRDNHYEQYF. CDR3 nucleotide sequence: TGTGCCAGCAGTATACGGGACAACCACTACGAGCAGTACTTC.

The CDR3 DNA reads TGTGCCAGTAGTGCGGGCGAAGGAGTAAACACCATATATTTT. Translated, it gives CASSAGEGVNTIYF. The rearrangement joins TRBV19 to TRBJ1-3, with D unresolved. Germline V gene lookup returns CDR1 LNHDA and CDR2 SQIVND (reference sequence). The V gene lost 5 bases and the J gene lost 6 bases, with 14 bases spanning the gap. The CDR3 has 14 amino acids. Supplemented by reference TRBV19 and TRBJ1-3, the full variable domain reads DGGITQSPKYLFRKEGQNVTLSCEQNLNHDAMYWYRQDPGQGLRLIYYSQIVNDFQKGDIAEGYSVSREKKESFPLTVTSAQKNPTAFYLCASSAGEGVNTIYFGEGSWLTVV.

The J gene is TRBJ1-3, the V gene TRBV3-1 (or the pseudogene TRBV3-2); 7 positions agree with TRBD1. The germline CDR1 and CDR2 sequences are LGHDT and YNNKEL (reference sequence). The CDR3 is 15 residues long. The V and J ends lost 6 bases and 0 bases, in that order; junction bases with no gene match: 5. In nucleotides, the CDR3 is TGTGCCAGCAGTGAGACAGGGAACTCTGGAAACACCATATATTTT. Encoded protein: CASSETGNSGNTIYF.

The chain uses TRBV7-2 and TRBJ1-5, with a possible D match to TRBD1 (6 bases). The germline V gene encodes CDR1 SGHTA and CDR2 FQGNSA. With 4 bases removed from V and 7 bases from J, the gap between germline ends came to 20 bases. The CDR3 runs 16 residues. The CDR3 DNA is TGTGCCAGCAGCTGGGGTGGAGATTACAGGGTACAGCCCCAGCATTTT. The encoded protein is CASSWGGDYRVQPQHF.

This rearrangement joins TRBV7-2 to TRBJ2-5; 11 bases are shared with TRBD2. Looked up from germline, CDR1 is SGHTA and CDR2 is FQGNSA. The CDR3 sequence is 15 residues long. With V trimmed by 4 bases and J by 4 bases, 5 bases remained unmatched. CDR3 coding DNA: TGTGCCAGCAGCTCACTGACTAGCGGGGTAGAGACCCAGTACTTC. Translating gives CASSSLTSGVETQYF.

This chain uses TRBV2 with TRBJ1-2; 12 bases line up with TRBD1. Unmatched junction bases numbered 7, after V lost 6 bases and J lost 8 bases. The CDR3 loop spans 14 amino acids. Germline assignment: CDR1 SNHLY and CDR2 FYNNEI. Here the CDR3 reads CASRGTGGVGGYTF. The CDR3 nucleotides read TGTGCCAGCAGGGGGACAGGGGGCGTAGGAGGCTACACCTTC.

J is TRBJ2-7 and V is TRBV12-3 or TRBV12-4, with TRBD1 matching over 11 bases. V trimming: 8 bases; J trimming: 4 bases; junction bases outside the gene matches: 4. This CDR3 spans 13 amino acids. The CDR3 DNA reads as TGTGCCAGCCGGACAGGGGGCTCTTACGAGCAGTACTTC. Its protein product is CASRTGGSYEQYF.

The J gene is TRBJ1-5, the V gene TRBV4-3; possible D gene TRBD1, 6 bases. Germline V lookup: CDR1 LGHNA, CDR2 YSLEER. The CDR3 consists of 14 residues. Trimming removed 0 bases from V and 6 bases from J, with 9 bases in between. In DNA form, the CDR3 reads TGCGCCAGCAGCCAAGATGGGGGGGCTCAGCCCCAGCATTTT. It translates to CASSQDGGAQPQHF.

J is TRBJ2-3 and V is TRBV29-1; 15 positions agree with TRBD2. The length of the CDR3 is 19 residues. J gave up 4 bases and V 3 bases, and 14 bases lay outside the gene matches. Germline CDR1 is SQVTM and CDR2 is ANQGSEA. CDR3 in amino acids: CSVEGSDGLAGGPSDTQYF. The CDR3 DNA reads TGCAGCGTTGAGGGCAGCGATGGACTAGCGGGGGGGCCTTCAGATACGCAGTATTTT.

The CDR3 here is CASSLQGLANEQFF. DNA of the CDR3: TGTGCCAGCAGTCTACAGGGACTAGCGAATGAGCAGTTCTTC. The V call is TRBV2, the J call TRBJ2-1, with 10 bases lining up with TRBD2. V trimming: 5 bases; J trimming: 7 bases; junction bases outside the gene matches: 5. This CDR3 region has 14 residues. Germline lookup yields CDR1 SNHLY and CDR2 FYNNEI.

V gene TRBV10-2 combines with J gene TRBJ2-5, with D possibly TRBD2 on 5 matching bases. The CDR3 runs 13 residues. Trimming pared 6 bases from V and 2 bases from J, leaving 10 bases between. Germline assignment: CDR1 WSHSY and CDR2 SAAADI. The CDR3 protein is CASRGLLQETQYF. In DNA form, the CDR3 reads TGCGCCAGCAGAGGACTTCTACAAGAGACCCAGTACTTC.

The J gene is TRBJ1-2, the V gene TRBV6-5; perhaps TRBD1 as D (6 bases). CDR1 and CDR2 (germline): MNHEY, SVGAGI. The CDR3 consists of 12 residues. V was pared by 10 bases and J by 8 bases, with 17 bases between. In DNA form, the CDR3 reads TGTGCCATCGCACAACAGGGAAGCGGCTACACCTTC. It specifies CAIAQQGSGYTF.

The count of this clone is one. This chain connects TRBV20-1 to TRBJ1-2, with D uncertain. The germline V gene encodes CDR1 DFQATT and CDR2 SNEGSKA (reference sequence). The germline V and J ends were trimmed by 7 bases and 1 base, with 7 bases remaining between them. This CDR3 comprises 11 residues. The CDR3 loop reads CSVYGNYGYTF. CDR3 in DNA: TGCAGTGTGTACGGTAACTATGGCTACACCTTC.